The 3 T cell receptor beta chains reported below all come from one sample, sequenced in a study of cytomegalovirus exposure and HLA in healthy donors. Primers for the PCR totalled 60 Vbeta and 13 Jbeta. Sequenced by immunoSEQ multiplex PCR; TCRdb stores in-frame clones only, minus some. The sample lists about 67,000 clones, 68% seen once, with approximately 2.2% in the top ten. Sequenced: PBMCs. Source of these receptors: a woman aged 30 to 39 in good health and CMV-seronegative.

The rearrangement uses TRBV5-4 and TRBJ1-2; D gene ambiguous. The length of the CDR3 is 16 residues. Germline assignment: CDR1 SGHNT and CDR2 YYREEE (reference sequence). Trimming took off 0 bases at V and 5 bases at J, with 17 bases between the two ends. The CDR3 DNA reads TGTGCCAGCAGCTTGGAAGGGAGCCTGGTAGGATATGGCTACACCTTC. It encodes CASSLEGSLVGYGYTF.

The rearrangement joins TRBV5-1 to TRBJ1-3; 9 bases align to TRBD1. V shed 4 bases and J 2 bases; nucleotides not matched to a gene: 7. The germline gives CDR1 SGHRS, CDR2 YFSETQ. The CDR3 length is 16 residues. The CDR3 is CASSTGQGTAGNTIYF. The CDR3 DNA reads TGCGCCAGCAGCACCGGACAGGGGACAGCTGGAAACACCATATATTTT.

This chain connects TRBV11-3 to TRBJ1-4, with a weak D call TRBD1 (6 bases). The CDR3 is made up of 13 amino acids. CDR1 and CDR2 from the germline V gene are SGHNT and YENEEA. V was shortened by 4 bases and J by 7 bases, with 10 bases between the two germline ends. The CDR3 DNA sequence: TGTGCCAGCAGCTCACAGGGTAGTGAAAAACTGTTTTTT. Translating gives CASSSQGSEKLFF.